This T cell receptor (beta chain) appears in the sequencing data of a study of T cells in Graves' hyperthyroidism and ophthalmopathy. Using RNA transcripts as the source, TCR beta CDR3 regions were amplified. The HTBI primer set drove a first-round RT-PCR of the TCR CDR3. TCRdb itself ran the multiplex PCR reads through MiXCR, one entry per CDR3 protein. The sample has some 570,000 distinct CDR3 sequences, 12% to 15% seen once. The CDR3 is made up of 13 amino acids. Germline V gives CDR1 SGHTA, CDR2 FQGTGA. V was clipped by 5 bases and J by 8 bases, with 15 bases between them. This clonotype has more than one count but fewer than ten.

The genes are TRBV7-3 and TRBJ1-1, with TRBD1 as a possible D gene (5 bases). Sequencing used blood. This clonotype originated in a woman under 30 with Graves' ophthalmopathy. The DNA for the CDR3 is TGTGCCAGCAGCCATAGGGCGGGGGGAGAAGCTTTCTTT. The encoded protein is CASSHRAGGEAFF.